The 21 T cell receptor beta chains below were found in one sample sequenced in a study of cytomegalovirus exposure and HLA in healthy donors (dated by TCRdb to the late 2010s). Libraries came from the immunoSEQ multiplex PCR assay. The multiplex PCR relied on a mix of 60 forward primers for TCR Vbeta segments and 13 reverse primers for TCR Jbeta segments. Here the immuneACCESS table is served through TCRdb, limited to in-frame sequences with V and J called. Missing clones are a known gap in these copies; in checked studies unresolved V genes cover under half, and the rest lacks a known reason. The table kept for this sample lists over 120,000 clones. The ten largest clones add up to 0.75% to 1% of the sample. The sequencing sample was made of PBMCs. The origin of the receptors is a male donor in good health and CMV-seronegative.

J is TRBJ2-3 and V is TRBV7-6, with D perhaps TRBD1 (6 bases). Germline V gives CDR1 SGHVS, CDR2 FNYEAQ. CDR3 length equals 18 residues. V dropped 2 bases and J dropped 1 base, with 19 bases sitting between them. The CDR3 DNA follows: TGTGCCAGCAGCTTAAATCCCCTCCAGGGGCCCGGCACAGATACGCAGTATTTT. Translating it yields CASSLNPLQGPGTDTQYF.

The V call is TRBV29-1, the J call TRBJ2-1; 8 nucleotides line up with TRBD1. The CDR3 sequence is 14 residues long. V gave up 6 bases and J gave up 6 bases; unmatched junction bases: 10. Per the germline V gene, CDR1 is SQVTM and CDR2 is ANQGSEA. For the CDR3, the DNA is TGCAGCGTAGCCAACAGGGGGTTTGGCAATGAGCAGTTCTTC. Its protein is CSVANRGFGNEQFF.

The chain combines TRBV5-5 with TRBJ1-1; D is unresolved. V was shortened by 5 bases and J by 1 base, with 9 bases between the two germline ends. The CDR3 spans 13 residues. Germline assignment: CDR1 SGHKS and CDR2 YYEKEE (reference sequence). The CDR3 region has the DNA TGTGCCAGCAGACCCACGGGGAACACTGAAGCTTTCTTT. Translated: CASRPTGNTEAFF.

The chain recombines TRBV9 with TRBJ1-2, with D maybe TRBD1 (5 bases). Germline CDR1 SGDLS, CDR2 YYNGEE. The CDR3 covers 14 residues. V was cut by 4 bases and J by 4 bases, with 14 bases left in between. The CDR3 spells CASSPPGGGYGYTF. The CDR3 DNA reads TGTGCCAGCAGCCCACCGGGGGGGGGCTATGGCTACACCTTC.

The chain combines TRBV27 with TRBJ2-1; TRBD2 agrees at 10 bases. The CDR3 has 14 residues. Germline-derived CDR1 and CDR2 are MNHEY and SMNVEV (reference sequence). The V and J ends lost 6 bases and 2 bases, in that order; junction bases with no gene match: 1. CDR3 sequence reads: CASRLAGTYNEQFF. As DNA, the CDR3 is TGTGCCAGCAGACTAGCGGGAACCTACAATGAGCAGTTCTTC.

CDR3 region: CASSLARGQGRKAFF. The CDR3 DNA reads as TGTGCCAGCAGCTTGGCCAGGGGACAGGGGAGGAAAGCTTTCTTT. The chain has TRBV5-6 and TRBJ1-1; 10 bases are shared with TRBD1. CDR1 is SGHDT and CDR2 is YYEEEE in the germline V gene. J was trimmed by 9 bases and V by 0 bases; bases with no gene match: 8. The CDR3 spans 15 residues.

This chain connects TRBV6-5 to TRBJ2-1, with a tentative D call TRBD2 (6 bases). This CDR3 contains 15 residues. Germline CDR1 reads MNHEY; CDR2 reads SVGAGI. V lost 6 bases and J lost 2, with 14 bases in between. CDR3 amino acids: CASSRFRGTYNEQFF. CDR3 DNA sequence: TGTGCCAGCAGCCGCTTCCGGGGGACCTACAATGAGCAGTTCTTC.

Comments on this clone: The junction departs from germline at one end; a sequencing error may be responsible. V gene TRBV7-8 combines with J gene TRBJ2-1, with TRBD2 as a possible D gene (5 bases). CDR1 is SGHVS, CDR2 FQNEAQ, per germline. The CDR3 has 12 residues. The CDR3 DNA reads TGTGCCAGCGGACTCCCCTACGATGAGCAGTTCTTC. Translated: CASGLPYDEQFF.

The V call is TRBV27, the J call TRBJ1-6; TRBD1 agrees at 11 bases. The CDR3 contains 17 residues. V was clipped by 2 bases and J by 4 bases; unmatched bases: 4. Germline V CDR1 and CDR2: MNHEY, SMNVEV (reference sequence). CDR3 bases: TGTGCCAGCAGTTTACCCGGGACAGGGGGATATAATTCACCCCTCCACTTT. It is translated as CASSLPGTGGYNSPLHF.

V is TRBV2 and J is TRBJ1-1, with 10 nucleotides matching TRBD1. The CDR3 has 14 amino acids. CDR1 and CDR2 (germline): SNHLY, FYNNEI. V gave up 6 bases and J gave up 11 bases; unmatched junction bases: 12. DNA of the CDR3: TGTGCCAGCAGGACGGATGGACAGGGGGTGATGGCTTTCTTT. This encodes CASRTDGQGVMAFF.

The rearrangement links TRBV18 to TRBJ2-1; 9 bases align to TRBD2. V shed 5 bases, J shed 3 bases, and the junction held 8 bases outside the gene matches. Germline values: CDR1 KGHSH, CDR2 LQKENI. The CDR3 is 16 residues long. CDR3 in amino acids: CASSAIAGVSYNEQFF. The CDR3 DNA sequence: TGTGCCAGCTCAGCCATAGCGGGAGTGAGCTACAATGAGCAGTTCTTC.

The V and J genes are TRBV29-1 and TRBJ1-2; possibly TRBD1 for D (6 bases). Between the trimmed V and J ends, which lost 3 bases and 2 bases, there was a span of 19 bases. The germline CDR1 and CDR2 sequences are SQVTM and ANQGSEA. The CDR3 runs to 16 residues. The CDR3 nucleotides are TGCAGCGTTGAGGGAGTGATCGGACAGACGAACTATGGCTACACCTTC. Its protein is CSVEGVIGQTNYGYTF.

The rearrangement uses TRBV6-5 and TRBJ1-1; D call uncertain. CDR1 and CDR2 from the germline V gene are MNHEY and SVGAGI. The CDR3 sequence is 12 residues long. The V and J ends lost 6 bases and 5 bases respectively, with 10 bases between them. CDR3 amino acids: CASSFGETEAFF. The CDR3 DNA follows: TGTGCCAGCAGCTTCGGTGAAACTGAAGCTTTCTTT.

The chain has TRBV5-6 and TRBJ2-5; D may be TRBD2 (7 bases). Germline values: CDR1 SGHDT, CDR2 YYEEEE. The CDR3 consists of 15 residues. V lost 4 bases to trimming and J lost 1 base, with 14 bases between them. The chain's CDR3 is CASSLPGGLQETQYF. CDR3 bases: TGTGCCAGCAGCCTTCCGGGGGGCCTCCAAGAGACCCAGTACTTC.

The chain links TRBV13 to TRBJ1-4; a weak D match, TRBD1 (5 bases). The CDR3 consists of 15 residues. Germline V CDR1 and CDR2: PRHDT, FYEKMQ (reference sequence). Trimming shortened V by 2 bases and J by 11 bases, and 18 bases separated the two germline ends. This CDR3 is CASSLPLGLSDKLFF. DNA of the CDR3: TGTGCCAGCAGCTTACCACTGGGGCTTTCCGACAAACTGTTTTTT. Together with reference TRBV13 and TRBJ1-4, the CDR3 gives the full variable domain: AAGVIQSPRHLIKEKRETATLKCYPIPRHDTVYWYQQGPGQDPQFLISFYEKMQSDKGSIPDRFSAQQFSDYHSELNMSSLELGDSALYFCASSLPLGLSDKLFFGSGTQLSVL.

The rearrangement joins TRBV19 to TRBJ1-2; 7 bases agree with TRBD1. After removal of 0 bases from V and 8 bases from J, the junction contained 15 bases not matched to a gene. CDR1 is LNHDA, CDR2 SQIVND, per germline (reference sequence). This CDR3 has 17 residues. The CDR3 nucleotides read TGTGCCAGTAGTATAGATAGAGGCGCCCAGGGGGAGAAAGGCTACACCTTC. Its translation: CASSIDRGAQGEKGYTF.

The chain links TRBV9 to TRBJ2-1; tentatively, D is TRBD2 (6 bases). The V gene's germline CDR1 is SGDLS and CDR2 YYNGEE. V was trimmed by 2 bases and J by 5 bases, leaving 17 bases between them. This CDR3 comprises 16 residues. The CDR3: CASSVSRERGDNEQFF. The CDR3 nucleotides are TGTGCCAGCAGCGTTTCGCGGGAACGCGGAGACAATGAGCAGTTCTTC. Filled out from reference TRBV9 and TRBJ2-1, the complete variable domain reads DSGVTQTPKHLITATGQRVTLRCSPRSGDLSVYWYQQSLDQGLQFLIQYYNGEERAKGNILERFSAQQFPDLHSELNLSSLELGDSALYFCASSVSRERGDNEQFFGPGTRLTVL.

This sequence joins TRBV29-1 and TRBJ2-7; tentative D call: TRBD1 (6 bases). The length of the CDR3 is 12 residues. Trimming took off 6 bases at V and 5 bases at J, with 14 bases between the two ends. Germline values: CDR1 SQVTM, CDR2 ANQGSEA. The CDR3 DNA follows: TGCAGCGTGGCCTACAGGGTCCACGAGCAGTACTTC. It translates to CSVAYRVHEQYF.

V gene TRBV5-1 combines with J gene TRBJ1-6; 7 nucleotides match TRBD1. Germline-derived CDR1 and CDR2 are SGHRS and YFSETQ. Trimming at V came to 9 bases and at J to 7 bases, leaving 7 bases not matched to a gene. This CDR3 has 13 residues. Here the CDR3 DNA reads TGCGCCACCCGACAGGGAGAGAATTCACCCCTCCACTTT. Protein product: CATRQGENSPLHF.

The CDR3 region is CASKGGTGVWEQYF. CDR3 in DNA: TGTGCCAGCAAGGGAGGGACAGGGGTTTGGGAGCAGTACTTC. The chain has TRBV6-5 and TRBJ2-7; 10 positions agree with TRBD1. The germline gives CDR1 MNHEY, CDR2 SVGAGI. The CDR3 has 14 residues. The junction had 10 bases not matched to a gene; V was cut back by 7 bases and J by 7 bases.

The rearrangement links TRBV6-1 to TRBJ2-7, with 9 bases identical to TRBD2. The germline V gene has CDR1 MNHNS and CDR2 SASEGT. Trimming removed 3 bases from V and 3 bases from J; junction bases left unmatched: 9. The CDR3 spans 16 residues. CDR3 sequence reads: CASSDTGNSGSYEQYF. CDR3 sequence (DNA): TGTGCCAGCAGTGATACCGGTAATAGCGGGAGCTACGAGCAGTACTTC.